This T cell receptor (beta chain) derives from a study of HIV-infected children after antiretroviral therapy interruption. Study details: Interruption-arm samples span weeks 0, 12, interruption end (24 or 48), and about 3 years post-study. Weeks 0, 48 and 150 were sampled under continuous treatment.

The TCR library was built from RNA with a 3' RACE protocol and unique molecular identifiers. TCRdb re-called the 3' RACE reads through MiXCR, storing one row per CDR3 protein. The table lists tens of thousands of distinct CDR3 sequences, around 4.1% of them singletons. Treatment specified: PENTA 11 planned treatment interruption arm or continuous ART arm. Participants had taken at least three-drug ART for at least 24 weeks. The sample holds many counts of this clonotype. This CDR3 has 12 amino acids. The germline V and J ends were trimmed by 5 bases and 1 base, with 4 bases remaining between them. Sequences were derived from CD45RA+ CD4+ T cells from PBMCs, pooled from several time points, sampled from a donor given antiretroviral therapy, either interrupted or continuous. Subset meaning: naive CD4+ CD45RA+ CD45RO- T cells. This chain links TRBV12-3 or TRBV12-4 with TRBJ2-3; D not certain. This TCR derives from a pool of human donors with HIV. This chain's CDR3 is CASSARTDTQYF. DNA of the CDR3: TGTGCCAGCAGTGCTCGCACAGATACGCAGTATTTT.